The 18 T cell receptor beta chains listed next were all sequenced from one sample in a study of T-cell reconstitution after alpha-beta-depleted transplantation in children. This sample's TCRbeta library carried unique molecular identifier barcodes. TCRdb called the PCR reads again in MiXCR, with one record for every CDR3 protein. The repertoire includes about 640,000 distinct CDR3 sequences, around 16% of them detected once, and 0.85% to 1.3% sits in the top ten. This specimen consisted of PBMCs from the stem cell graft donor, obtained from the stem cell graft. The receptors derive from a human donor who donated a stem cell graft to a child with acute myeloid leukemia.

There are many counts of this clonotype. The chain employs TRBV7-2 and TRBJ1-2, with D uncertain. This CDR3 comprises 12 residues. Germline V gene sequence: CDR1 SGHTA, CDR2 FQGNSA. The V and J ends lost 10 bases and 4 bases respectively, with 13 bases between them. CDR3: CAIQILSYGYTF. CDR3 nucleotides: TGTGCCATACAGATATTGTCCTATGGCTACACCTTC.

V is TRBV7-9 and J is TRBJ2-1; D perhaps matches TRBD1 (5 bases). V dropped 5 bases and J dropped 6 bases, with 14 bases sitting between them. The CDR3 loop spans 14 amino acids. CDR1 is SEHNR, CDR2 FQNEAQ, per germline (reference sequence). CDR3 sequence reads: CASSPGLPCNEQFF. The CDR3 nucleotides are TGTGCCAGCAGCCCAGGGCTCCCCTGCAATGAGCAGTTCTTC.

There are many counts of this clonotype. The gene calls are TRBV20-1 and TRBJ1-2, with D possibly being TRBD1 (6 bases). The CDR3 is 16 amino acids. Trimming shortened V by 0 bases and J by 3 bases, and 17 bases separated the two germline ends. Germline V gene lookup returns CDR1 DFQATT and CDR2 SNEGSKA (reference sequence). This CDR3 is CSARDMRGAGDYGYTF. The CDR3 DNA reads as TGCAGTGCTAGAGATATGCGGGGGGCAGGGGACTATGGCTACACCTTC.

As for this clonotype: Given a much more abundant clone one base away, this may be a read error. V and J are TRBV20-1 and TRBJ1-4; D unresolved. V lost 5 bases and J 4 bases, leaving 11 bases between the germline ends. The CDR3 has 13 amino acids. Germline V lookup: CDR1 DFQATT, CDR2 SNEGSKA (reference sequence). The CDR3 reads CSALRESNEKLFF. In nucleotides, the CDR3 is TGCAGTGCTTTACGGGAGAGTAATGAAAAACTGTTTTTT.

The chain recombines TRBV21-1 with TRBJ2-1; the table's D call, TRBD2, has no DNA check behind it. TRBV21-1 is deemed a pseudogene. This CDR3 is 15 amino acids long. The CDR3 nucleotides read TGTGCCAGCAGCGCAAGGACTAGCGGGGGGGGTGAGCAGTTCTTC. Translating it yields CASSARTSGGGEQFF.

The V gene is TRBV14, the J gene TRBJ2-2, with D perhaps TRBD1 (6 bases). The germline V gene encodes CDR1 SGHDN and CDR2 FVKESK. This CDR3 comprises 17 residues. Deletions cut 4 bases from V and 0 bases from J, with 15 bases between. CDR3 amino acids: CASSPLQGKSNTGELFF. CDR3 DNA sequence: TGTGCCAGCAGCCCCCTACAGGGCAAATCGAACACCGGGGAGCTGTTTTTT.

This rearrangement joins TRBV7-9 to TRBJ1-1; no definite D call. CDR1 is SEHNR and CDR2 is FQNEAQ in the germline V gene (reference sequence). With 4 bases removed from V and 5 bases from J, the gap between germline ends came to 11 bases. The CDR3 consists of 13 residues. The CDR3 protein is CASSSSWRTEAFF. CDR3 DNA: TGTGCCAGCAGCTCCTCGTGGAGGACTGAAGCTTTCTTT.

This clonotype was seen at least ten times. The gene calls are TRBV5-5 and TRBJ1-5, with TRBD1 matching over 9 bases. With 4 bases clipped from V and 7 bases from J, the junction kept 9 bases outside the gene matches. The CDR3 is 15 residues long. The germline V gene encodes CDR1 SGHKS and CDR2 YYEKEE (reference sequence). CDR3 nucleotides: TGTGCCAGCAGCCTGGGACAGGGAAAAGGGCAGCCCCAGCATTTT. Protein product: CASSLGQGKGQPQHF.

This clonotype was observed many times. J is TRBJ2-1 and V is TRBV7-9; possibly TRBD2 for D (5 bases). V was clipped by 4 bases and J by 6 bases, with 16 bases between them. CDR1 and CDR2 from the germline V gene are SEHNR and FQNEAQ (reference sequence). This CDR3 has 15 amino acids. CDR3 DNA sequence: TGTGCCAGCAGCTCGGACGACTGGAGGAGCAATGAGCAGTTCTTC. Translating gives CASSSDDWRSNEQFF. The variable domain in full, completed from reference TRBV7-9 and TRBJ2-1, reads DTGVSQNPRHKITKRGQNVTFRCDPISEHNRLYWYRQTLGQGPEFLTYFQNEAQLEKSRLLSDRFSAERPKGSFSTLEIQRTEQGDSAMYLCASSSDDWRSNEQFFGPGTRLTVL.

This clonotype was detected a few times. The chain is built from TRBV20-1 and TRBJ2-2; TRBD2 matches at 14 bases. This CDR3 has 15 amino acids. Germline V gene sequence: CDR1 DFQATT, CDR2 SNEGSKA (reference sequence). J lost 7 bases, V lost 6 bases, and 7 bases had no gene match. The CDR3 spells CSATSGGAWGGELFF. The CDR3 DNA is TGCAGTGCGACTAGCGGGGGGGCTTGGGGCGGGGAGCTGTTTTTT.

This clonotype has at least ten counts. The chain links TRBV6-5 to TRBJ2-1, with D hard to call. CDR3 length: 12 amino acids. Germline CDR1 and CDR2: MNHEY and SVGAGI. V was pared by 5 bases and J by 8 bases, with 10 bases between. The CDR3 DNA follows: TGTGCCAGCAGTACCCCTCGCCATGAGCAGTTCTTC. It translates to CASSTPRHEQFF.

The chain uses TRBV4-1 and TRBJ2-5; no clear D gene. The germline CDR1 and CDR2 sequences are MGHRA and YSYEKL. V was cut by 1 base and J by 5 bases, with 14 bases left in between. The CDR3 loop spans 15 amino acids. The CDR3 DNA reads TGCGCCAGCAGCCAAGTGACCAGCCCGTTGGAGACCCAGTACTTC. As protein: CASSQVTSPLETQYF.

This clonotype was detected only a few times. V is TRBV20-1 and J is TRBJ2-7, with D uncertain. Trimming took 5 bases from V and 2 from J, leaving 10 bases between them. The germline V gene encodes CDR1 DFQATT and CDR2 SNEGSKA (reference sequence). The length of the CDR3 is 12 residues. CDR3 sequence reads: CSAPVGAYEQYV. The CDR3 bases are TGCAGTGCTCCCGTGGGCGCCTACGAGCAGTACGTC.

This clonotype was seen a handful of times. The chain couples TRBV20-1 to TRBJ2-2, with 8 nucleotides matching TRBD2. Unmatched junction bases numbered 4, after V lost 2 bases and J lost 2 bases. The germline CDR1 and CDR2 sequences are DFQATT and SNEGSKA (reference sequence). The length of the CDR3 is 15 residues. The CDR3 nucleotides are TGCAGTGCTAGAATACGGGGGGGAAACACCGGGGAGCTGTTTTTT. Translated, it gives CSARIRGGNTGELFF.

Here the CDR3 reads CASSSVDGGNQPQHF. The CDR3 region has the DNA TGTGCCAGCAGCTCCGTCGACGGGGGGAATCAGCCCCAGCATTTT. V usage is TRBV7-2 and J usage is TRBJ1-5; maybe TRBD1 (5 bases). The CDR3 runs 15 residues. Germline V gives CDR1 SGHTA, CDR2 FQGNSA. Trimming stripped 4 bases from V and 4 bases from J, with 14 bases between.

The chain has TRBV7-2 and TRBJ1-2, with TRBD1 identical over 9 bases. This CDR3 region has 14 residues. The junction had 9 bases not matched to a gene; V was cut back by 5 bases and J by 8 bases. From germline, CDR1 is SGHTA and CDR2 FQGNSA. Written as DNA, the CDR3 is TGTGCCAGCAGCCGACAGGGGGGGACGGGGGGCTACACCTTC. Translated, it gives CASSRQGGTGGYTF.

This clonotype has only a few counts. J is TRBJ1-1 and V is TRBV24-1; D might be TRBD1 (6 bases). The CDR3 runs to 14 residues. The germline gives CDR1 KGHDR, CDR2 SFDVKD. Trimming shortened V by 7 bases and J by 4 bases, and 15 bases separated the two germline ends. The DNA for the CDR3 is TGTGCCACCAGGCCATCCAGGGGTAGCACTGAAGCTTTCTTT. Amino acids: CATRPSRGSTEAFF.

This clonotype was picked up a small number of times. V is TRBV30 and J is TRBJ2-2, with D possibly being TRBD1 (6 bases). CDR3 size: 15 residues. Germline-derived CDR1 and CDR2 are GTSNPN and SVGIG (reference sequence). Trimming removed 7 bases at V and 0 bases at J, with 15 bases between. CDR3 amino acids: CASQRQASNTGELFF. In DNA, the CDR3 is TGTGCCTCACAAAGACAGGCCTCGAACACCGGGGAGCTGTTTTTT.